These 26 T cell receptor beta chains share one sample of origin, sequenced in a study of T cells in Graves' hyperthyroidism and ophthalmopathy. RNA transcripts yielded amplified TCR beta CDR3 regions. A set of HTBI primers served as the primers for a first-round RT-PCR of the TCR CDR3. TCRdb recomputed calls from the multiplex PCR reads with MiXCR, one row per CDR3 protein. The sample lists around 580,000 distinct CDR3 sequences; around 46% were seen once. The sequenced sample was peripheral blood or thyroid tissue (not recorded which). The receptors originated from a woman aged 18-30 years with Graves' hyperthyroidism.

To note about this clonotype: This could be a read error, since a much larger clone is one nucleotide away. Here the CDR3 DNA reads TGTGCTAGTGGTTGGCACAGGAACCGCTCTGGAAGCACCATATATTTT. Amino acid sequence: CASGWHRNRSGSTIYF. This chain uses TRBV12-5 with TRBJ1-3, with D maybe TRBD1 (5 bases). Germline V gene data show CDR1 as LGHNT and CDR2 as FRNRAP. The CDR3 has 16 residues. The complete variable domain, with remaining parts taken from reference TRBV12-5 and TRBJ1-3, reads DARVTQTPRHKVTEMGQEVTMRCQPILGHNTVFWYRQTMMQGLELLAYFRNRAPLDDSGMPKDRFSAEMPDATLATLKIQPSEPRDSAVYFCASGWHRNRSGSTIYFGEGSWLTVV.

This chain connects TRBV15 to TRBJ2-7; 11 positions match TRBD2. Germline CDR1 reads LNHNV; CDR2 reads YYDKDF (reference sequence). The CDR3 runs 16 residues. The trim removed 8 bases at V and 3 bases at J, leaving 12 bases unmatched. The CDR3 loop is CATSGLSTSGNYEQYF. CDR3 coding DNA: TGTGCCACCTCCGGCTTGTCGACTAGCGGGAACTACGAGCAGTACTTC.

This chain links TRBV20-1 with TRBJ1-5; D ambiguous. Germline assignment: CDR1 DFQATT and CDR2 SNEGSKA (reference sequence). The CDR3 runs to 15 residues. Trimming left V 6 bases short and J 7 bases short, with 22 bases between. CDR3 loop: CSASAGKAYEQPQHF. The CDR3 DNA is TGCAGTGCGTCAGCGGGGAAAGCCTACGAGCAGCCCCAGCATTTT.

V gene TRBV2 combines with J gene TRBJ1-6; D possibly corresponds to TRBD1 (6 bases). V was pared by 8 bases and J by 8 bases, with 16 bases between. The germline gives CDR1 SNHLY, CDR2 FYNNEI. CDR3 length: 14 residues. In DNA, the CDR3 is TGTGCCAGCTCTCGGACAGCATCGGATTCACCCCTCCACTTT. Protein: CASSRTASDSPLHF. The full variable domain, completed using reference TRBV2 and TRBJ1-6, is EPEVTQTPSHQVTQMGQEVILRCVPISNHLYFYWYRQILGQKVEFLVSFYNNEISEKSEIFDDQFSVERPDGSNFTLKIRSTKLEDSAMYFCASSRTASDSPLHFGNGTRLTVT.

The rearrangement links TRBV9 to TRBJ1-3; D is perhaps TRBD1 (5 bases). Germline lookup yields CDR1 SGDLS and CDR2 YYNGEE. V was cut by 7 bases and J by 3 bases, with 5 bases left in between. The CDR3 covers 11 residues. CDR3 in amino acids: CASGGGNTIYF. The CDR3 DNA is TGTGCCAGCGGGGGTGGAAACACCATATATTTT.

The chain has TRBV4-2 and TRBJ1-1; no firm D call. From germline, CDR1 is LGHNA and CDR2 YNFKEQ. The V end lost 0 bases, the J end lost 3 bases, and 11 bases lay between the germline ends. The CDR3 has 15 amino acids. This chain's CDR3 is CASSQDRAGHTEAFF. DNA of the CDR3: TGTGCCAGCAGCCAAGATCGGGCCGGCCACACTGAAGCTTTCTTT.

The rearrangement joins TRBV20-1 to TRBJ2-1; 14 bases map to TRBD2. Per germline, CDR1 DFQATT and CDR2 SNEGSKA (reference sequence). The CDR3 contains 16 residues. J gave up 8 bases and V 6 bases, and 12 bases lay outside the gene matches. The CDR3 DNA follows: TGCAGTGCCGTTCCACCGGGACTAGCGGGAGCGTATGAGCAGTTCTTC. Encoded protein: CSAVPPGLAGAYEQFF.

J is TRBJ1-2 and V is TRBV29-1; no firm D call. Germline V gene sequence: CDR1 SQVTM, CDR2 ANQGSEA. Trimming stripped 3 bases from V and 4 bases from J, with 12 bases between. The CDR3 extends over 13 amino acids. CDR3 amino acids: CSVDFDMSYGYTF. DNA for the CDR3: TGCAGCGTTGATTTTGACATGAGCTATGGCTACACCTTC. The full variable domain, with the rest looked up from reference TRBV29-1 and TRBJ1-2, is SAVISQKPSRDICQRGTSLTIQCQVDSQVTMMFWYRQQPGQSLTLIATANQGSEATYESGFVIDKFPISRPNLTFSTLTVSNMSPEDSSIYLCSVDFDMSYGYTFGSGTRLTVV.

This chain links TRBV29-1 with TRBJ2-5; D possibly corresponds to TRBD1 (5 bases). CDR1 is SQVTM, CDR2 ANQGSEA, per germline. This CDR3 is built from 14 residues. V lost 6 bases and J lost 5, with 19 bases in between. CDR3 bases: TGCAGCGTCGACGACAGCATGCGTTTGGAGACCCAGTACTTC. It codes for CSVDDSMRLETQYF.

The chain is built from TRBV2 and TRBJ2-3; D unclear. Germline lookup yields CDR1 SNHLY and CDR2 FYNNEI. V dropped 1 base and J dropped 0 bases, with 11 bases sitting between them. CDR3 length: 16 amino acids. The CDR3 DNA sequence: TGTGCCAGCAGTGAAGGCCGGCTTTCTAGCACAGATACGCAGTATTTT. This codes for CASSEGRLSSTDTQYF.

This clonotype has ten or more counts. This chain joins TRBV20-1 and TRBJ1-4; D gene ambiguous. The V gene's germline CDR1 is DFQATT and CDR2 SNEGSKA (reference sequence). The V gene lost 6 bases and the J gene lost 8 bases, with 10 bases spanning the gap. The CDR3 sequence is 11 residues long. The DNA for the CDR3 is TGCAGTGCCAGCTTTTTGGAAAAACTGTTTTTT. This sequence encodes CSASFLEKLFF.

The gene calls are TRBV7-7 and TRBJ2-5, with a possible D match to TRBD1 (7 bases). V was clipped by 5 bases and J by 7 bases, with 14 bases between them. CDR3 length: 13 residues. Germline assignment: CDR1 SSHAT and CDR2 FNYEAQ (reference sequence). CDR3 sequence: CASSLRGRGTQYF. In nucleotides, the CDR3 is TGTGCCAGCAGCCTTAGGGGGCGGGGGACCCAGTACTTC.

The rearrangement links TRBV6-5 to TRBJ2-6; no firm D call. CDR3 length equals 16 residues. The V end lost 3 bases, the J end lost 4 bases, and 13 bases lay between the germline ends. Per germline, CDR1 MNHEY and CDR2 SVGAGI. The CDR3 DNA sequence: TGTGCCAGCAGTTATAGGACCCCAAGGGGGGCCAACGTCCTGACTTTC. Translating gives CASSYRTPRGANVLTF.

This clonotype occurred many times. The chain has TRBV6-4 and TRBJ2-2; D gene ambiguous. The germline V gene encodes CDR1 MRHNA and CDR2 SNTAGT. CDR3 length equals 14 residues. Trimming removed 0 bases from V and 5 bases from J, with 7 bases in between. The CDR3 DNA follows: TGTGCCAGCAGTGACTCGCTAGAAACCGGGGAGCTGTTTTTT. As protein: CASSDSLETGELFF.

This clonotype was recorded many times. The chain recombines TRBV29-1 with TRBJ1-4; D not resolved. The V gene lost 4 bases and the J gene lost 0 bases, with 9 bases spanning the gap. CDR1 and CDR2 (germline): SQVTM, ANQGSEA. The CDR3 contains 14 residues. The CDR3 loop is CSVAEGTTNEKLFF. DNA for the CDR3: TGCAGCGTTGCGGAGGGTACAACTAATGAAAAACTGTTTTTT.

At least ten counts were recorded for this clonotype. The DNA for the CDR3 is TGTGCCAGCAGTAAGAACCTCCTAGGCCAGGCTAATGAAAAACTGTTTTTT. Protein sequence: CASSKNLLGQANEKLFF. The J gene is TRBJ1-4, the V gene TRBV2, with unresolved D. Germline assignment: CDR1 SNHLY and CDR2 FYNNEI. V was clipped by 5 bases and J by 3 bases, with 19 bases between them. The CDR3 sequence is 17 residues long.

This sequence joins TRBV29-1 and TRBJ2-7; the D is unclear. This CDR3 region has 12 residues. Per germline, CDR1 SQVTM and CDR2 ANQGSEA. V lost 8 bases, J lost 0 bases, and 11 bases lay in between. CDR3 amino acids: CSIPGLSYEQYF. CDR3 in DNA: TGCAGCATACCTGGGCTCTCCTACGAGCAGTACTTC.

V gene TRBV29-1 combines with J gene TRBJ2-2; D not resolved. Germline values: CDR1 SQVTM, CDR2 ANQGSEA. The CDR3 has 12 amino acids. The V and J ends lost 4 bases and 5 bases respectively, with 8 bases between them. DNA for the CDR3: TGCAGCGTTGGAGGAGCTACCGGGGAGCTGTTTTTT. Translation: CSVGGATGELFF.

This chain connects TRBV29-1 to TRBJ2-7; either TRBD1 or TRBD2 may fit D (5 bases each). The CDR3 has 12 amino acids. CDR1 and CDR2 (germline): SQVTM, ANQGSEA. The CDR3 is CSPGTVSYEQYF. For the CDR3, the DNA is TGCAGTCCCGGGACGGTCTCCTACGAGCAGTACTTC.

On this clonotype itself: A read error may produce the germline difference seen at one junction end. The chain has TRBV11-1 and TRBJ2-1; D remains unclear. The CDR3 extends over 12 amino acids. Germline V gives CDR1 SGHAT, CDR2 FQDESV (reference sequence). The CDR3 here is CASSFGSSEQLF. CDR3 nucleotide sequence: TGTGCCAGCAGCTTCGGTTCGAGTGAGCAGCTCTTC.

A remark on this clonotype: Given the absence of the conserved phenylalanine or tryptophan at the CDR3 end, a read error is likely. The CDR3 nucleotides are TGTGCCAGCAGCAGTGGGGGGAACGTCCTGACTTCC. Its protein product is CASSSGGNVLTS. The chain joins TRBV7-3 to TRBJ2-6, with a possible D match to TRBD2 (6 bases). The germline V gene encodes CDR1 SGHTA and CDR2 FQGTGA. V was shortened by 5 bases and J by 10 bases, with 9 bases between the two germline ends. The CDR3 covers 12 residues.

CDR3 loop: CASSSGLAGNYGYTF. The CDR3 DNA is TGTGCCAGCAGCTCCGGACTAGCGGGGAACTATGGCTACACCTTC. This chain connects TRBV7-8 to TRBJ1-2; D is undetermined. V lost 4 bases and J 2 bases, leaving 14 bases between the germline ends. Germline V CDR1 and CDR2: SGHVS, FQNEAQ. This CDR3 has 15 amino acids.

This chain connects TRBV29-1 to TRBJ2-3; 7 bases agree with TRBD1. The CDR3 is 14 residues long. The V gene end was trimmed by 7 bases and the J gene end by 2 bases; junction bases not matched to a gene: 9. The V gene's germline CDR1 is SQVTM and CDR2 ANQGSEA. The CDR3 is CSAKQGLDTDTQYF. CDR3 bases: TGCAGCGCCAAACAGGGGTTGGACACAGATACGCAGTATTTT.

This clonotype was seen at least ten times. V usage is TRBV3-1 and J usage is TRBJ2-7, with TRBD2 matching over 14 bases. The V and J ends lost 4 bases and 3 bases, in that order; junction bases with no gene match: 2. Germline CDR1 reads LGHDT; CDR2 reads YNNKEL (reference sequence). The length of the CDR3 is 15 residues. The CDR3 sequence: CASSPTSGRVYEQYF. CDR3 bases: TGTGCCAGCAGCCCGACTAGCGGGAGGGTCTACGAGCAGTACTTC.

This clonotype was seen many times. V usage is TRBV5-1 and J usage is TRBJ1-4; 7 bases are a match to TRBD1. Per germline, CDR1 SGHRS and CDR2 YFSETQ. The V segment lost 0 bases and the J segment 2 bases; nucleotides outside the gene matches: 1. The CDR3 is 15 residues long. CDR3 nucleotides: TGCGCCAGCAGCTTGGGGGGACAGACTAATGAAAAACTGTTTTTT. This codes for CASSLGGQTNEKLFF. The whole variable domain, filled in from reference TRBV5-1 and TRBJ1-4, reads KAGVTQTPRYLIKTRGQQVTLSCSPISGHRSVSWYQQTPGQGLQFLFEYFSETQRNKGNFPGRFSGRQFSNSRSEMNVSTLELGDSALYLCASSLGGQTNEKLFFGSGTQLSVL.

Many counts were recorded for this clonotype. The V call is TRBV7-9, the J call TRBJ1-2, with TRBD1 identical over 12 bases. J was trimmed by 6 bases and V by 4 bases; bases with no gene match: 6. Germline lookup yields CDR1 SEHNR and CDR2 FQNEAQ (reference sequence). CDR3 length: 15 residues. The CDR3 spells CASSSAGTGGHGYTF. The DNA for the CDR3 is TGTGCCAGCAGCTCGGCCGGGACAGGGGGCCATGGCTACACCTTC.